This T cell receptor beta chain was recorded in a study of cytotoxic CD8 clonotypes in ibrutinib-treated CLL. Findings and caveats of the study: Clonality went up at the time of ibrutinib response, stayed stable in sustained remission, and later dropped back toward its baseline level at progression.

The sample holds one count of this clone. The target antigen is unknown. Sequencing was designed to attain a depth spanning 1 in 200,000 to 1 in 1 million T cells. Here immunoSEQ multiplex PCR was the method, and the copy in TCRdb shows in-frame clones only, minus some. The sample lists 150,000 to 200,000 clones, 70% to 90% seen once, with around 3% in the top ten. This material consisted of PBMCs, taken at disease progression, from a patient treated with ibrutinib. This receptor was identified in a human donor with chronic lymphocytic leukemia.

CDR3 region: CASSVAPEGVTGELFF. CDR3 sequence (DNA): TGTGCCAGCAGCGTAGCCCCGGAAGGGGTCACCGGGGAGCTGTTTTTT. The rearrangement links TRBV9 to TRBJ2-2; a weak D match, TRBD1 (5 bases). CDR1 and CDR2 from the germline V gene are SGDLS and YYNGEE. V lost 0 bases and J 4 bases, leaving 13 bases between the germline ends. CDR3 length: 16 residues.